This record concerns one TCR beta chain sequence. Its antigen specificity is not known. No much larger clone is present one base from it, and per-base qualities are unavailable. TCRbeta CDR3 regions were amplified from genomic DNA by means of the immunoSEQ Assay, a bias-controlled multiplex PCR. The authors processed their data as follows. The number of nucleated cells in each sample was estimated from the amplification of reference gene primers within the assay. To quantify the absolute abundance of each unique TCRbeta CDR3 rearrangement, sequence reads were collapsed and filtered. For each sample, productive Simpson clonality was calculated as the square root of Simpson's diversity index over productive rearrangements. Here the immuneACCESS table is served through TCRdb, limited to in-frame sequences with V and J called. Missing clones are a known gap in these copies; in checked studies unresolved V genes cover under half, and the rest lacks a known reason. That table furnishes V, J and clone size, whereas the DNA furnished D and trimming. The sample data list about 210,000 clones, and 80% to 90% of these were observed just once. The ten largest clones represent more than 8% of the sample.

Whole blood was collected in K2EDTA tubes by collaborating institutions according to the institutions' own protocols. For TCRbeta analysis, collaborators shipped samples in one of three forms: frozen whole blood, isolated PBMCs, or DNA extracted from either of those sample types. The record originates from a study of blood T cell repertoires in COVID-19 (dated by TCRdb to 2020 to 2021). Regarding the study in general: The collaborator samples originated in the United States, Italy and Spain and spanned the acute and convalescent phases of COVID-19. Subjects who had been exposed to COVID-19, were actively infected with it, or had recovered from it provided the deeply sampled blood TCRbeta repertoires that made up the dataset. The repertoires were released in a freely available public database intended as a resource for research on the immune response to SARS-CoV-2. The prospective study material was composed of cDNA or gDNA derived from T cells, B-cell-depleted T cells, or PBMCs. Where available, HLA class I and class II types were taken from metadata supplied by the sample provider and were not determined by assay-based typing. Nearly every sample came with metadata listing a de-identified subject ID, COVID-19 status, age in years and sex. Samples came from the ongoing ImmuneRACE study (first 160 participants) plus 1,254 subjects from 6 global collaborators.

The investigation overall reported the following: How much clinical and demographic metadata was included differed by source and by participant, and the metadata was provided uncurated.

Sequenced material: peripheral blood. The clonotype originates from a woman aged 45-59 years with acute or convalescent COVID-19.

The CDR3 region has the sequence CATSDLAGESPGELFF. The sequenced DNA: TGTGCCACCAGTGATTTGGCGGGAGAGTCTCCCGGGGAGCTGTTTTTT. The chain is made from TRBV24-1 and TRBJ2-2; TRBD2 matches 7 bases in the middle. From a lookup of the germline V gene, CDR1 and CDR2 are KGHDR and SFDVKD. The CDR3, from cysteine to phenylalanine, totals 16 residues. The only DNA kept is the CDR3, 48 bases in frame from the first base. Ends trimmed: V by 0 bases, J by 6 bases; bases unmatched to a gene: 6.